This TCR beta chain is from a study of patients and donors after allogeneic stem cell transplantation. TCRdb analysed the RT-PCR reads with MiXCR anew, one entry per CDR3 protein. Of about a million distinct CDR3 sequences listed, more than 15% were seen once; the top ten hold around 6%. In this sample, this clonotype turned up a few times. The germline V gene encodes CDR1 MNHNS and CDR2 SASEGT. V dropped 8 bases and J dropped 5; count of bases not matched to a gene: 9. The CDR3 has 14 amino acids. The gene calls are TRBV6-1 and TRBJ1-1, with 9 nucleotides matching TRBD1. Material: blood, either unsorted or a sorted T cell fraction (not recorded which). This clonotype was sampled from a human donor who was either an allogeneic HSCT recipient or a stem cell or donor lymphocyte infusion donor (not recorded which). It is not recorded whose cells these are; they may come from a transplant donor. The CDR3 here is CASGRTGVGTEAFF. In DNA, the CDR3 is TGTGCCAGCGGAAGGACAGGGGTGGGAACTGAAGCTTTCTTT.